In this sample, the clone carrying this T cell receptor (beta chain) turned up many times. The target antigen is unknown. Via MiXCR, TCRdb re-called the reads, giving one row per CDR3 protein. This table has some 220,000 distinct CDR3 sequences, roughly 6.5% appearing once. The entry originates in a study of T cell repertoires in cytomegalovirus infection. Turning to the study itself: The public TCR beta signatures pointed to both CMV infection and matching HLA type. Study-level results: The ex vivo response showed dominance by HLA-C-restricted CMV-specific TCR beta clonotypes. Of the TCR beta families, the public ones yielded a cumulative frequency that identified carriers of CMV plus the relevant HLA.

The CDR3 consists of 17 residues. V lost 0 bases and J lost 1; bases outside the gene matches: 6. Germline V gives CDR1 LGHNA, CDR2 YNFKEQ. Sequenced sample: PBMCs. The TCR comes from a human donor in good health (CMV status not recorded). Some clones in this sample may be carry-over from other donors' samples. The chain carries TRBV4-2 and TRBJ1-5; 7 bases are a match to TRBD1. This CDR3 reads CASSQDARDSSNQPQHF. CDR3 nucleotides: TGTGCCAGCAGCCAAGATGCGCGGGACAGCAGCAATCAGCCCCAGCATTTT.